This is a list of T cell receptor beta chains from one sample in a study of spatial heterogeneity in lung cancer. MiXCR, run by TCRdb on the 5' RACE reads, gives a single entry per CDR3 protein. Here the sample spans 50,000 or so distinct CDR3 sequences, around 11% being singletons. The sample was PBMCs, taken at surgery. The receptors were gathered from a female donor with early-stage non-small cell lung cancer. The CDR3 runs from the conserved cysteine through the conserved F or W.

j_call cdr3_length v_call cdr3_aa
TRBJ1-1 18 TRBV4-1 CASSQDLGQGTLNTEAFF
TRBJ1-1 14 TRBV27 CASSGIRGPEEAFF
TRBJ2-2 15 TRBV20-1 CSARSPGQRTGELFF
TRBJ2-5 14 TRBV7-9 CASSLSQTPLTQYF
TRBJ1-6 12 TRBV3-1 CASSPGRSPLHF
TRBJ2-7 16 TRBV20-1 CSASPTVPGGLYEQYF
TRBJ2-2 15 TRBV9 CASSTTSGGPGELFF
TRBJ2-3 18 TRBV24-1 CATSDLGYASGATDTQYF
TRBJ2-1 15 TRBV15 CATSEGTSGFNEQFF
TRBJ1-1 13 TRBV30 CAWSEGVAPEAFF
TRBJ1-4 15 TRBV7-2 CASSRSWDRSEKLFF
TRBJ1-2 15 TRBV11-2 CASSSAGEGGYGYTF
TRBJ1-1 14 TRBV12-3/TRBV12-4 CASSFGGGTAEAFF
TRBJ2-1 15 TRBV20-1 CSARVPSGRTGEQFF
TRBJ1-5 15 TRBV28 CASNREGVGNQPQHF
TRBJ2-1 14 TRBV20-1 CSASMVGLLDEQFF
TRBJ2-5 12 TRBV28 CAAGTLQETQYF